A single T cell receptor beta chain is shown here with its context. This specimen comes from a study of blood T cell repertoires in COVID-19. Study-wide background: Sites across the United States, Italy and Spain contributed samples from acute and convalescent COVID-19.

This CDR3 region has 16 residues. Trimming took 4 bases from V and 8 from J, leaving 20 bases between them. Per the germline V gene, CDR1 is SGHDN and CDR2 is FVKESK. Method: immunoSEQ multiplex PCR; TCRdb's copy keeps in-frame clones and lacks some. The sample holds 150,000 to 200,000 clones, roughly nine tenths seen once. The sequence derives from a man between 65 and 85 years old with acute or convalescent COVID-19. The V gene is TRBV14, the J gene TRBJ1-4; D gene ambiguous. Input material: peripheral blood. CDR3 protein: CASSRVPGSKREKLFF. In DNA, the CDR3 is TGTGCCAGCAGCCGAGTCCCCGGGTCGAAAAGAGAAAAACTGTTTTTT.